The present T cell receptor (beta chain) was sequenced within a study of T cell responses to AZD1222 COVID-19 vaccine. Findings and caveats of the study: Unmutated variant regions are reportedly targeted by nearly half of spike-specific TCRs. Among those given AZD1222, only six were seropositive at baseline.

Method: immunoSEQ multiplex PCR; TCRdb's copy keeps in-frame clones and lacks some. The top ten clones hold over 2.5% of a sample with some 130,000 clones, roughly 90% of them seen once. This clone was picked up one time. Its matching antigen is unknown. Relative to the germline gene, one junction end is altered; a read error may explain this. Germline CDR1 reads MNHEY; CDR2 reads SVGAGI. This CDR3 is 15 amino acids long. This sequence was found in an adult in good health. The chain employs TRBV6-5 and TRBJ2-1; TRBD2 aligns across 10 bases. Sequenced material: peripheral blood, taken on day 0 of AZD1222 vaccination. CDR3 protein: CASRVAGGPHNEQFF. The CDR3 DNA reads as TGTGCCAGCAGAGTAGCGGGAGGACCCCACAATGAGCAATTCTTC.